The clone carrying this TCR beta chain was observed a handful of times. Antigen: not known. Treatment specified: roughly 10-day PBMC culture with coronavirus spike peptide pools or control peptides (ViraFEST assay). Cultured CD4+ T cells had their DNA profiled by the Oncomine TCR Beta short-read assay. TCRdb fed the PCR reads into MiXCR, producing one record per CDR3 protein. The sample shows around 15,000 distinct CDR3 sequences, 40% to 55% of them seen only once. This entry is derived from a study of vaccination and CD4 T cells after COVID-19. For the study at large: The convalescents, six males and four females, included two who were Hispanic. The peptides that stimulated the cells were overlapping spike peptides from SARS-CoV-2, HCoV-NL63, HCoV-OC43 and HCoV-229E.

Study-wide findings and caveats: A median of about 90% of reactive clones, in convalescent patients, became evident only post-vaccination.

The clonotype comes from a human donor who had recovered from COVID-19. Source material: CD4+ T cells from blood, cultured in vitro.

The CDR3 DNA sequence: TGTGCCAGCAGTGTCAACTATGGCTACACCTTC. It is translated as CASSVNYGYTF. The rearrangement joins TRBV25-1 to TRBJ1-2; D gene unclear. From germline, CDR1 is MGHDK and CDR2 SYGVNS. The CDR3 contains 11 residues. V lost 4 bases to trimming and J lost 2 bases, with 2 bases between them.